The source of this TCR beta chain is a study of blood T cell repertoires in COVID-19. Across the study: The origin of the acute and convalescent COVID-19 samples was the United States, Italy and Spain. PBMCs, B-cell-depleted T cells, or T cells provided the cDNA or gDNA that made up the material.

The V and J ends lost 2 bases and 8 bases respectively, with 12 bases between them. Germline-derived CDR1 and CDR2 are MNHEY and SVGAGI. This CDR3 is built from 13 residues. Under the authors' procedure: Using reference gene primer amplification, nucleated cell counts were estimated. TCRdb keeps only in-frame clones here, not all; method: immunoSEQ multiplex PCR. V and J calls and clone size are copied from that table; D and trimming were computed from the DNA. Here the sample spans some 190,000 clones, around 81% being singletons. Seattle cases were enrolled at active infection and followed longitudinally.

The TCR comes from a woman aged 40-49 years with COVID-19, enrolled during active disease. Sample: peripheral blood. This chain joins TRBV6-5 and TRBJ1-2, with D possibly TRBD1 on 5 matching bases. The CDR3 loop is CASSYEQGSGYTF. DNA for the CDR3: TGTGCCAGCAGTTACGAGCAGGGCTCCGGCTACACCTTC.